A selection of T cell receptor beta chains follows, all from one sample in a study of T cell repertoires in cytomegalovirus infection. No antigen has been identified for these receptors. TCRdb reprocessed the reads via MiXCR and lists one record per CDR3 protein. The sample holds about 160,000 distinct CDR3 sequences, about 22% seen once. This sample comprised CD8+ T cells from cultured PBMCs, obtained from culture after CMV antigen stimulation. Receptor source: a human donor in good health (CMV status not recorded). Some clones in this sample may be carry-over from other donors' samples. The CDR3 runs from the conserved cysteine through the conserved F or W. Each record gives: CDR3 length, V gene, J gene, D gene, clone size, CDR3 protein, CDR3 DNA. A D gene is named only where the DNA matches it firmly. Size is omitted from some rows. Given values are once, few, many or a class for expanded clones.

>17|TRBV5-1|TRBJ1-2|TRBD1|few
CASSLFPEDRRNYGYTF
TGCGCCAGCAGCTTGTTCCCGGAGGACAGGAGAAACTATGGCTACACCTTC
>16|TRBV7-9|TRBJ1-3|.|few
CASIPPPGVGGNTIYF
TGTGCCAGCATCCCTCCCCCGGGGGTGGGTGGAAACACCATATATTTT
>13|TRBV7-2|TRBJ2-7|.|.
CASSSGSAYEQYF
TGTGCCAGCAGCTCCGGCAGTGCCTACGAGCAGTACTTC
>14|TRBV12-3/TRBV12-4|TRBJ1-5|TRBD1|.
CASNDRAITRPQHF
TGTGCCAGCAACGACAGGGCTATTACTCGGCCCCAGCATTTT
>12|TRBV27|TRBJ2-7|.|.
CASSPQVGEQYF
TGTGCCAGCAGTCCACAGGTGGGGGAGCAGTACTTC
>16|TRBV7-6|TRBJ1-6|TRBD1|few
CASSAGQGASNSPLHF
TGTGCCAGCAGCGCGGGACAGGGGGCAAGTAATTCACCCCTCCACTTT
>15|TRBV4-3|TRBJ1-5|.|.
CASSPRSGPNQPQHF
TGCGCCAGCAGCCCGCGCTCGGGACCCAATCAGCCCCAGCATTTT
>18|TRBV23-1|TRBJ1-2|TRBD1|.
CASSQPTHPGQRFYGYTF
TGCGCCAGCAGTCAACCGACGCACCCGGGACAGCGATTCTATGGCTACACCTTC
>15|TRBV7-6|TRBJ1-1|TRBD1|.
CASSPLDRLNTEAFF
TGTGCCAGCAGCCCCCTGGACAGGTTGAACACTGAAGCTTTCTTT
>16|TRBV7-4|TRBJ2-7|.|.
CASSLAQGDSSYEQYF
TGTGCCAGCAGCTTAGCGCAAGGTGATTCTTCCTACGAGCAGTACTTC
>13|TRBV12-3/TRBV12-4|TRBJ2-7|TRBD1|.
CASSLGTGREQYF
TGTGCCAGCAGTCTCGGGACAGGGCGCGAGCAGTACTTC
>15|TRBV5-8|TRBJ2-6|.|few
CASSLDIDGANVLTF
TGTGCCAGCAGCTTGGATATAGACGGGGCCAACGTCCTGACTTTC
>16|TRBV7-9|TRBJ2-1|.|.
CASSLAGTGSYNEQFF
TGTGCCAGCAGCTTAGCAGGAACGGGCTCCTACAATGAGCAGTTCTTC
>14|TRBV6-1|TRBJ1-1|TRBD1|.
CASRNRGPNTEAFF
TGTGCCAGTAGGAACAGGGGGCCGAACACTGAAGCTTTCTTT
>13|TRBV7-3|TRBJ1-1|.|.
CASSYAGTRQAFF
TGTGCCAGCAGCTACGCCGGGACAAGGCAAGCTTTCTTT
>11|TRBV27|TRBJ2-7|.|few
CASIGRNEQYF
TGTGCCAGCATAGGACGGAACGAGCAGTACTTC
>13|TRBV20-1|TRBJ1-2|.|.
CSASRRGIYGYTF
TGCAGTGCTAGTCGGCGGGGAATCTATGGCTACACCTTC
>16|TRBV11-2|TRBJ1-1|.|.
CASSPSGSLGRTEAFF
TGTGCCAGCAGCCCCTCCGGGAGCCTTGGGAGAACTGAAGCTTTCTTT
>13|TRBV5-1|TRBJ2-1|TRBD2|.
CATSLAGINEQFF
TGCGCCACATCGCTAGCGGGCATCAATGAGCAGTTCTTC
>14|TRBV6-2/TRBV6-3|TRBJ1-1|TRBD1|.
CASTDGQVNTEAFF
TGTGCCAGCACTGACGGACAGGTGAACACTGAAGCTTTCTTT
>14|TRBV6-1|TRBJ2-7|.|.
CASRPEGSNYEQYF
TGTGCCAGCAGACCGGAGGGCAGCAACTACGAGCAGTACTTC
>15|TRBV6-6|TRBJ1-2|.|.
CASSPAFGRDYGYTF
TGTGCCAGCAGCCCCGCTTTCGGCAGGGACTATGGCTACACCTTC